This T cell receptor (beta chain) appears in the sequencing data of a study of T cell repertoires in cytomegalovirus infection. At the level of the study: CMV infection plus the matching HLA type was flagged by public TCR beta signatures. Whole-study findings and limits: CMV-specific TCR beta clonotypes restricted by HLA-C were the ones dominating the ex vivo response. Using cumulative public TCR beta family frequency, the authors identified those who carried CMV together with the relevant HLA.

This clonotype was recorded many times. Its antigen remains unidentified. Via MiXCR, TCRdb re-called the reads, giving one row per CDR3 protein. The profile shows hundreds of thousands of distinct CDR3 sequences, about 8.8% of them singletons. V lost 5 bases and J lost 4; bases outside the gene matches: 16. The CDR3 has 17 residues. Germline V gene data show CDR1 as SEHNR and CDR2 as FQNEAQ (reference sequence). The sample was PBMCs. V and J are TRBV7-9 and TRBJ2-7, with 8 bases aligning to TRBD2. This TCR was recovered from a human donor in good health (CMV status not recorded). Some clones in this sample may be carry-over from other donors' samples. Here the CDR3 DNA reads TGTGCCAGCAGCCCACCTAAGGCGGGAGGTTTTGGATACGAGCAGTACTTC. Protein: CASSPPKAGGFGYEQYF.